A single sample gave rise to the 23 T cell receptor beta chains below, sequenced in a study of siplizumab effects on memory and regulatory T cells. Assay: immunoSEQ multiplex PCR; the TCRdb copy retains only in-frame clones and omits some. Of approximately 7,000 clones in the sample, around 66% were seen once. The sample comprised effector memory CD8+ T cells sorted from blood. Subset specified: unstimulated CD8+ effector memory T cells. These receptors were taken from a human donor in good health.

In this sample, this clone turned up once. The chain couples TRBV11-3 to TRBJ1-1; D is perhaps TRBD1 (5 bases). Trimming took off 5 bases at V and 4 bases at J, with 14 bases between the two ends. Germline CDR1 reads SGHNT; CDR2 reads YENEEA. There are 14 residues in the CDR3. Here the CDR3 DNA reads TGTGCCAGCAGCCCGTCCCAGGGAGGCACTGAAGCTTTCTTT. Residues: CASSPSQGGTEAFF. Drawing the rest from reference TRBV11-3 and TRBJ1-1, the complete variable domain is EAGVVQSPRYKIIEKKQPVAFWCNPISGHNTLYWYLQNLGQGPELLIRYENEEAVDDSQLPKDRFSAERLKGVDSTLKIQPAELGDSAVYLCASSPSQGGTEAFFGQGTRLTVV.

Points on this clone: This could be a read error, since a much larger clone is one nucleotide away. This sample also contains other DNA sequences that code for the same CDR3. The rearrangement links TRBV5-1 to TRBJ2-7; D perhaps matches TRBD2 (5 bases). V was pared by 3 bases and J by 4 bases, with 17 bases between. From germline, CDR1 is SGHRS and CDR2 YFSETQ. CDR3 length: 15 residues. The DNA of the CDR3 is TGCGCCAGCAGCTCGCGGACTGGGCCCGTGTACGAGCAGTACTTC. Its protein product is CASSSRTGPVYEQYF. The variable domain in full, with the rest retrieved from reference TRBV5-1 and TRBJ2-7, is KAGVTQTPRYLIKTRGQQVTLSCSPISGHRSVSWYQQTPGQGLQFLFEYFSETQRNKGNFPGRFSGRQFSNSRSEMNVSTLELGDSALYLCASSSRTGPVYEQYFGPGTRLTVT.

V gene TRBV29-1 combines with J gene TRBJ1-2, with D hard to call. Germline lookup yields CDR1 SQVTM and CDR2 ANQGSEA. This CDR3 contains 15 residues. Trimming took off 5 bases at V and 0 bases at J, with 16 bases between the two ends. The CDR3: CSVREPMYPNYGYTF. DNA of the CDR3: TGCAGCGTTCGGGAACCGATGTACCCTAACTATGGCTACACCTTC.

The chain is built from TRBV7-9 and TRBJ2-1; D may be TRBD1 (6 bases). V was trimmed by 5 bases and J by 7 bases, leaving 9 bases between them. This CDR3 comprises 12 residues. CDR1 is SEHNR and CDR2 is FQNEAQ in the germline V gene (reference sequence). The CDR3 coding sequence is TGTGCCAGCAGCCAACAGGGTAATGAGCAGTTCTTC. Encoded protein: CASSQQGNEQFF.

This clone was seen only a few times. This rearrangement joins TRBV21-1 to TRBJ1-3; no DNA check was done on the table's D call, TRBD1. TRBV21-1 is listed as a pseudogene. This CDR3 comprises 11 residues. CDR3 loop: CASSDRNTIYF. DNA for the CDR3: TGTGCCAGCAGCGACAGAAACACCATATATTTT.

This chain joins TRBV6-1 and TRBJ2-3, with 7 positions matching TRBD1. This CDR3 spans 14 amino acids. Germline trimming cut 6 bases from V and 2 bases from J; bases unmatched to any gene: 5. The germline V gene has CDR1 MNHNS and CDR2 SASEGT. The DNA of the CDR3 is TGTGCCAGCAGAATAGGGGGCGACACAGATACGCAGTATTTT. Translating gives CASRIGGDTDTQYF.

In this sample, this clone turned up a few times. The J gene is TRBJ2-3, the V gene TRBV7-2; no reliable D call. The V end was cut by 1 base, the J end by 4 bases, with 9 bases between. The CDR3 covers 14 residues. The V gene's germline CDR1 is SGHTA and CDR2 FQGNSA. CDR3 nucleotide sequence: TGTGCCAGCAGCTTAGTGGTGCTTCCAGATACGCAGTATTTT. Translated, it gives CASSLVVLPDTQYF.

The gene calls are TRBV6-6 and TRBJ2-7; weak D call: TRBD2 (6 bases). This CDR3 has 15 residues. The V end was cut by 0 bases, the J end by 5 bases, with 14 bases between. CDR1 is MNHNY and CDR2 is SVGAGI in the germline V gene (reference sequence). DNA of the CDR3: TGTGCCAGCAGTTACTCAGGCGGGGCGAGGGACGAGCAGTACTTC. Translating gives CASSYSGGARDEQYF.

The V and J genes are TRBV6-5 and TRBJ1-6; D is undetermined. There are 12 residues in the CDR3. CDR1 and CDR2 (germline): MNHEY, SVGAGI. The germline V and J ends were trimmed by 6 bases and 9 bases, with 9 bases remaining between them. CDR3 nucleotides: TGTGCCAGCAGGCCCTTGGGTTCACCCCTCCACTTT. Amino acids: CASRPLGSPLHF.

The V and J genes are TRBV19 and TRBJ1-1; D not resolved. V was shortened by 1 base and J by 1 base, with 4 bases between the two germline ends. Germline-derived CDR1 and CDR2 are LNHDA and SQIVND (reference sequence). The CDR3 covers 13 residues. CDR3 residues: CASSIGGNTEAFF. The CDR3 DNA reads TGTGCCAGTAGTATAGGAGGGAACACTGAAGCTTTCTTT.

The rearrangement uses TRBV29-1 and TRBJ2-7; D gene ambiguous. Trimming left V 4 bases short and J 5 bases short, with 6 bases between. The CDR3 extends over 10 amino acids. Germline V lookup: CDR1 SQVTM, CDR2 ANQGSEA. CDR3 loop: CSVVGNEQYF. Here the CDR3 DNA reads TGCAGCGTTGTGGGCAACGAGCAGTACTTC.

Regarding this clone: The same CDR3 can be traced to other DNA sequences in this sample. This chain uses TRBV27 with TRBJ1-1, with D hard to call. The CDR3 length is 12 residues. V gave up 6 bases and J gave up 1 base, with 6 bases separating them. Germline CDR1 and CDR2: MNHEY and SMNVEV (reference sequence). This CDR3 reads CASRTANTEAFF. The CDR3, as DNA: TGTGCCAGCAGGACCGCGAACACTGAAGCTTTCTTT.

The chain employs TRBV29-1 and TRBJ2-1; 10 bases align to TRBD1. This CDR3 spans 13 amino acids. V trimming: 8 bases; J trimming: 2 bases; junction bases outside the gene matches: 3. Germline V gene data show CDR1 as SQVTM and CDR2 as ANQGSEA. The CDR3 is CSLGTGAYNEQFF. As DNA, the CDR3 is TGCAGCCTTGGGACAGGGGCCTACAATGAGCAGTTCTTC.

In this sample, this clone turned up once. The V gene is TRBV7-9, the J gene TRBJ2-6; D is uncertain. This CDR3 has 16 amino acids. The V end lost 5 bases, the J end lost 0 bases, and 11 bases lay between the germline ends. Germline V CDR1 and CDR2: SEHNR, FQNEAQ (reference sequence). As DNA, the CDR3 is TGTGCCAGCAGCGTCGACCTCGGCTCTGGGGCCAACGTCCTGACTTTC. It translates to CASSVDLGSGANVLTF.

The rearrangement uses TRBV30 and TRBJ2-5; 9 positions agree with TRBD1. Germline-derived CDR1 and CDR2 are GTSNPN and SVGIG (reference sequence). The CDR3 has 15 residues. V was clipped by 6 bases and J by 1 base; unmatched bases: 9. The CDR3 DNA reads as TGTGCCTGTGTAAGACAGGGGGGTTTCCAAGAGACCCAGTACTTC. The encoded protein is CACVRQGGFQETQYF.

This clone has a handful of counts. The chain is built from TRBV9 and TRBJ2-1, with D possibly TRBD1 on 6 matching bases. This CDR3 has 15 amino acids. Trimming took off 4 bases at V and 0 bases at J, with 11 bases between the two ends. Germline V gene lookup returns CDR1 SGDLS and CDR2 YYNGEE. In DNA form, the CDR3 reads TGTGCCAGCAGCACCCAGGGGAACTCCTACAATGAGCAGTTCTTC. Translation gives CASSTQGNSYNEQFF.

This clone was seen more than once but under ten times. This chain uses TRBV19 with TRBJ1-5, with D tentatively TRBD1 (6 bases). Germline CDR1 LNHDA, CDR2 SQIVND (reference sequence). V lost 5 bases and J lost 4, with 15 bases in between. This CDR3 spans 15 amino acids. CDR3 sequence: CASSPKDSWNQPQHF. The CDR3 region has the DNA TGTGCCAGTAGTCCAAAGGACAGTTGGAATCAGCCCCAGCATTTT.

The gene calls are TRBV4-2 and TRBJ1-1; 11 bases align to TRBD1. Germline CDR1 LGHNA, CDR2 YNFKEQ. The trim removed 3 bases at V and 3 bases at J, leaving 6 bases unmatched. The CDR3 runs 16 residues. CDR3 region: CASSHPPGQGDTEAFF. The CDR3 DNA follows: TGTGCCAGCAGCCATCCACCGGGACAGGGGGACACTGAAGCTTTCTTT.

This clone was counted only a few times. J is TRBJ2-7 and V is TRBV9; D is uncertain. In germline, CDR1 is SGDLS, CDR2 YYNGEE. CDR3 size: 11 residues. Trimming stripped 0 bases from V and 7 bases from J, with 5 bases between. CDR3 nucleotide sequence: TGTGCCAGCAGCGTAGGCCGGGAGCAGTACTTC. This encodes CASSVGREQYF.

The chain has TRBV5-5 and TRBJ2-1, with D hard to call. V was trimmed by 2 bases and J by 5 bases, leaving 5 bases between them. The CDR3 has 12 amino acids. Germline V gene sequence: CDR1 SGHKS, CDR2 YYEKEE (reference sequence). CDR3 sequence: CASSFPDNEQFF. The CDR3 region has the DNA TGTGCCAGCAGCTTTCCCGACAATGAGCAGTTCTTC.

The chain uses TRBV9 and TRBJ1-1; D might be TRBD1 (5 bases). The CDR3 is 15 residues long. V dropped 0 bases and J dropped 1 base, with 10 bases sitting between them. Germline V gives CDR1 SGDLS, CDR2 YYNGEE. DNA of the CDR3: TGTGCCAGCAGCGTAGATGGGGGTTGGAACACTGAAGCTTTCTTT. Its protein is CASSVDGGWNTEAFF.

This clone was detected only once. The chain joins TRBV6-6 to TRBJ2-5; D gene ambiguous. CDR1 and CDR2 from the germline V gene are MNHNY and SVGAGI (reference sequence). There are 14 residues in the CDR3. V lost 6 bases and J 2 bases, leaving 13 bases between the germline ends. CDR3 sequence reads: CASSQAAGQETQYF. The CDR3 DNA is TGTGCCAGCAGCCAGGCTGCAGGACAAGAGACCCAGTACTTC.

The chain uses TRBV18 and TRBJ2-5; 9 bases agree with TRBD2. The DNA end is more similar to TRBJ2-7, so the J call may be wrong. Germline V CDR1 and CDR2: KGHSH, LQKENI. CDR3 length: 16 residues. The CDR3 DNA reads as TGTGCCAGCTCAACGACCGGGACTAGCAATTTCTACGAGCAGTACTTC. It translates to CASSTTGTSNFYEQYF.